Detailed here is one T cell receptor beta chain. Its matching antigen is unknown. This CDR3 is 14 amino acids long. V dropped 3 bases and J dropped 3 bases, with 12 bases sitting between them. Germline values: CDR1 SGHNT, CDR2 YYREEE (reference sequence). The sample originates from a study of graft-versus-host responses after intestinal transplantation. Study-level information: For around 3 years after anti-thymocyte globulin induction, all recipients took tacrolimus and steroids.

TCRdb keeps only in-frame clones here, not all; method: immunoSEQ multiplex PCR. The sample includes roughly 120,000 clones, about nine tenths of them seen just once. Study results and limitations: The study associated peak circulating GvH clone levels with early post-transplant HvG declines.

This chain connects TRBV5-4 to TRBJ2-5, with D perhaps matching TRBD1 (6 bases). The origin of this receptor is a human donor who received an intestinal transplant. The specimen was unstimulated CD4+ T cells sorted from spleen or lymph node cells, collected before intestinal transplant. The chain's CDR3 is CASSWLDRKETQYF. DNA for the CDR3: TGTGCCAGCAGCTGGCTGGACAGAAAAGAGACCCAGTACTTC. The complete variable domain, with remaining parts taken from reference TRBV5-4 and TRBJ2-5, reads ETGVTQSPTHLIKTRGQQVTLRCSSQSGHNTVSWYQQALGQGPQFIFQYYREEENGRGNFPPRFSGLQFPNYSSELNVNALELDDSALYLCASSWLDRKETQYFGPGTRLLVL.